The TCR beta chain under discussion was sequenced for a study of OX40 agonist ivuxolimab in advanced cancers. This clone was detected only once. TCRdb keeps only in-frame clones here, not all; method: immunoSEQ multiplex PCR. The data contain roughly 80,000 clones, around 83% of them singletons. The CDR3 has 13 amino acids. This chain joins TRBV1 and TRBJ1-2. TRBV1 is termed a pseudogene. The material sequenced was CD4+ or CD8+ T cells sorted from blood, taken in a trial of the OX40 agonist ivuxolimab. This receptor was taken from an adult with an advanced solid tumor such as melanoma, head and neck, liver or kidney cancer. CDR3 nucleotide sequence: TGCACCAGCAGACAAGGTAACGTTAATGGCTACACCTTC. Amino acids: CTSRQGNVNGYTF.